This entry lists 32 T cell receptor beta chains sequenced from one sample in a study of molecular identifiers for immune sequencing clone quantification. TCRdb recomputed calls from the PCR reads with MiXCR, one row per CDR3 protein. The sample has roughly 24,000 distinct CDR3 sequences, roughly 15% seen once. The specimen sequenced was naive CD8+ T cells from blood, with Jurkat cell RNA spiked in. Regarding subset: FACS-sorted CD8+CD4-CCR7+CD45RA+ naive T cells. These TCRs come from a human donor in good health. Some libraries in this study had Jurkat cell RNA spiked in.

This clonotype was found a few times. The chain is built from TRBV9 and TRBJ1-1; a possible D gene is TRBD1 (5 bases). This CDR3 contains 15 residues. Germline V lookup: CDR1 SGDLS, CDR2 YYNGEE. V lost 4 bases to trimming and J lost 4 bases, with 17 bases between them. The DNA for the CDR3 is TGTGCCAGCAGCCCCGGGGGGGGGAACCCCACTGAAGCTTTCTTT. It specifies CASSPGGGNPTEAFF.

There are a few counts of this clonotype. The chain joins TRBV6-5 to TRBJ2-5; a weak D match, TRBD1 (5 bases). Germline V lookup: CDR1 MNHEY, CDR2 SVGAGI. CDR3 length: 13 residues. The ends were cut back, 3 bases at V and 3 bases at J, with 8 bases in the middle. The CDR3 DNA follows: TGTGCCAGCAGTTATGCCAGGGAAGAGACCCAGTACTTC. Protein: CASSYAREETQYF.

The chain links TRBV12-3 or TRBV12-4 to TRBJ2-5; D uncertain. V lost 4 bases to trimming and J lost 3 bases, with 9 bases between them. This CDR3 is 13 amino acids long. For the CDR3, the DNA is TGTGCCAGCAGTTCCGGCGAGGAAGAGACCCAGTACTTC. Translating it yields CASSSGEEETQYF.

Many counts were recorded for this clonotype. The chain uses TRBV7-9 and TRBJ2-7; 9 nucleotides align to TRBD1. CDR1 and CDR2 (germline): SEHNR, FQNEAQ (reference sequence). Trimming at V came to 0 bases and at J to 3 bases, leaving 18 bases not matched to a gene. CDR3 size: 20 residues. Written as DNA, the CDR3 is TGTGCCAGCAGCTTAGCCGGGAAAGCGAGACCGGGACAGGGTTACTACGAGCAGTACTTC. Its protein is CASSLAGKARPGQGYYEQYF.

The rearrangement joins TRBV6-5 to TRBJ1-1; D possibly corresponds to TRBD1 (6 bases). Per germline, CDR1 MNHEY and CDR2 SVGAGI. This CDR3 region has 14 residues. V was pared by 7 bases and J by 2 bases, with 14 bases between. The CDR3 sequence: CASNGRGDNTEAFF. The CDR3 DNA is TGTGCCAGCAATGGCAGGGGAGACAACACTGAAGCTTTCTTT.

Relative to its sample, this clonotype is medium-sized. V usage is TRBV6-5 and J usage is TRBJ2-3; D uncertain. V lost 2 bases and J lost 8, with 20 bases in between. The CDR3 loop spans 16 amino acids. Germline V lookup: CDR1 MNHEY, CDR2 SVGAGI. As DNA, the CDR3 is TGTGCCAGCAGTTACACGGACCCAACAGAAGGTGGTACGCAGTATTTT. The encoded protein is CASSYTDPTEGGTQYF.

This clonotype has at least ten counts. The rearrangement links TRBV11-2 to TRBJ2-5, with 7 bases lining up with TRBD1. The CDR3 extends over 16 amino acids. CDR1 is SGHAT and CDR2 is FQNNGV in the germline V gene. With 5 bases clipped from V and 2 bases from J, the junction kept 11 bases outside the gene matches. CDR3 amino acids: CASSPLRGFSQETQYF. The DNA of the CDR3 is TGTGCCAGCAGCCCTCTCAGGGGGTTCTCTCAAGAGACCCAGTACTTC.

There are many counts of this clonotype. The chain uses TRBV27 and TRBJ2-7; 8 bases agree with TRBD2. The germline CDR1 and CDR2 sequences are MNHEY and SMNVEV (reference sequence). The CDR3 runs 13 residues. With V trimmed by 5 bases and J by 4 bases, 4 bases remained unmatched. The CDR3 DNA is TGTGCCAGCAGTGCCGGGAGGGGTTACGAGCAGTACTTC. This encodes CASSAGRGYEQYF.

This clonotype was seen repeatedly, ten times or more. The chain carries TRBV4-3 and TRBJ2-7; possible D gene TRBD1, 5 bases. V was trimmed by 0 bases and J by 6 bases, leaving 9 bases between them. This CDR3 is built from 13 residues. In germline, CDR1 is LGHNA, CDR2 YSLEER. CDR3 in DNA: TGCGCCAGCAGCCAAGACTGGGGCGGCGAGCAGTACTTC. Translated: CASSQDWGGEQYF.

This chain connects TRBV7-9 to TRBJ1-3, with unresolved D. Germline V gives CDR1 SEHNR, CDR2 FQNEAQ (reference sequence). CDR3 length equals 12 residues. V was cut by 11 bases and J by 0 bases, with 8 bases left in between. CDR3 in amino acids: CALLFSGNTIYF. The CDR3 region has the DNA TGTGCCCTCCTTTTCTCTGGAAACACCATATATTTT.

This rearrangement joins TRBV7-9 to TRBJ2-7, with D uncertain. V gave up 2 bases and J gave up 3 bases, with 14 bases separating them. The CDR3 totals 15 residues. CDR1 SEHNR and CDR2 FQNEAQ come from the germline V gene (reference sequence). The CDR3 coding sequence is TGTGCCAGCAGCTTACCTCAGGCAGAGAACTACGAGCAGTACTTC. Amino acids: CASSLPQAENYEQYF.

This clonotype was counted many times. J is TRBJ1-5 and V is TRBV6-1; D is uncertain. CDR3 length: 16 residues. Trimming shortened V by 2 bases and J by 4 bases, and 15 bases separated the two germline ends. The germline V gene has CDR1 MNHNS and CDR2 SASEGT. The DNA for the CDR3 is TGTGCCAGCAGTGAAACCGGATCGCGAGGGAATCAGCCCCAGCATTTT. The encoded protein is CASSETGSRGNQPQHF.

This clonotype has a count of ten or more. The V call is TRBV7-9, the J call TRBJ1-1; no clear D. Germline V CDR1 and CDR2: SEHNR, FQNEAQ (reference sequence). The length of the CDR3 is 13 residues. Deletions cut 1 base from V and 6 bases from J, with 9 bases between. The DNA for the CDR3 is TGTGCCAGCAGCTTAGTCAACAGACCTGAAGCTTTCTTT. Translated, it gives CASSLVNRPEAFF.

This clonotype showed up many times. This sequence joins TRBV7-9 and TRBJ1-1; 8 bases match TRBD1. Germline V CDR1 and CDR2: SEHNR, FQNEAQ (reference sequence). After removal of 5 bases from V and 7 bases from J, the junction contained 9 bases not matched to a gene. This CDR3 contains 14 residues. CDR3 nucleotide sequence: TGTGCCAGCAGCGTCGGACAGGGTGGGGGTGAAGCTTTCTTT. This encodes CASSVGQGGGEAFF.

This clonotype was found many times. The chain is built from TRBV7-9 and TRBJ2-5; tentatively, D is TRBD1 (6 bases). CDR1 and CDR2 from the germline V gene are SEHNR and FQNEAQ (reference sequence). CDR3 length equals 12 residues. V lost 8 bases and J lost 5, with 12 bases in between. The CDR3 bases are TGTGCCAGCGGGAACAGGGCTGAGACCCAGTACTTC. This gives the protein CASGNRAETQYF.

There are many counts of this clonotype. The V and J genes are TRBV30 and TRBJ2-7; D not certain. Trimming pared 1 base from V and 3 bases from J, leaving 10 bases between. Germline CDR1 and CDR2: GTSNPN and SVGIG (reference sequence). This CDR3 is built from 13 residues. The CDR3: CAWSADSGYEQYF. The CDR3 DNA is TGTGCCTGGAGTGCTGATTCCGGCTACGAGCAGTACTTC.

This clonotype was counted between two and nine times. Relative to the germline gene, one junction end is altered; a read error may explain this. V gene TRBV10-3 combines with J gene TRBJ1-6, with TRBD1 matching over 11 bases. This CDR3 has 16 amino acids. CDR1 ENHRY and CDR2 SYGVKD come from the germline V gene. CDR3 loop: CAICEPSGTGGSPLHF. As DNA, the CDR3 is TGTGCCATCTGTGAGCCATCCGGGACAGGGGGTTCACCCCTCCACTTT.

This clonotype showed up many times. V gene TRBV18 combines with J gene TRBJ1-1; D gene ambiguous. Germline V lookup: CDR1 KGHSH, CDR2 LQKENI. This CDR3 is 13 amino acids long. V lost 0 bases, J lost 1 base, and 3 bases lay in between. The DNA of the CDR3 is TGTGCCAGCTCACCACCCGAGAACACTGAAGCTTTCTTT. Translated, it gives CASSPPENTEAFF.

The table lists this clonotype with many counts. The chain is built from TRBV2 and TRBJ1-2, with D maybe TRBD1 (6 bases). The length of the CDR3 is 15 residues. The V end lost 4 bases, the J end lost 3 bases, and 15 bases lay between the germline ends. Germline CDR1 is SNHLY and CDR2 is FYNNEI. In DNA, the CDR3 is TGTGCCAGCAGTGGGGGGCAGACATTGGACTATGGCTACACCTTC. Translated: CASSGGQTLDYGYTF.

This clonotype was seen ten or more times. The V and J genes are TRBV29-1 and TRBJ2-7; TRBD1 matches 8 bases. CDR1 is SQVTM and CDR2 is ANQGSEA in the germline V gene. The CDR3 loop spans 13 amino acids. The J segment lost 6 bases and the V segment lost 1 base, leaving 5 bases of the junction unmatched. CDR3 sequence: CSVEAGGGPEQYF. CDR3 in DNA: TGCAGCGTTGAAGCAGGGGGCGGCCCCGAGCAGTACTTC.

This clonotype showed up many times. J is TRBJ1-3 and V is TRBV5-8; D not resolved. Germline CDR1 SGHTS, CDR2 YDEGEE. V gave up 4 bases and J gave up 0 bases, with 2 bases separating them. This CDR3 has 12 amino acids. This CDR3 is CASSPSGNTIYF. The CDR3 DNA follows: TGTGCCAGCAGCCCCTCTGGAAACACCATATATTTT.

Ten or more counts support this clonotype. This chain links TRBV29-1 with TRBJ2-7; 8 positions match TRBD1. The CDR3 runs to 12 residues. Germline V gene sequence: CDR1 SQVTM, CDR2 ANQGSEA. The V and J ends lost 5 bases and 7 bases, in that order; junction bases with no gene match: 7. The CDR3 sequence: CSVSGTGLEQYF. In DNA form, the CDR3 reads TGCAGCGTTTCCGGGACAGGTTTGGAGCAGTACTTC.

This clonotype came up many times. This chain joins TRBV28 and TRBJ2-7, with 9 bases fitting TRBD1. Germline V CDR1 and CDR2: MDHEN, SYDVKM. The ends lost 3 bases at V and 2 bases at J; junction bases unmatched: 14. This CDR3 is 18 amino acids long. The CDR3 protein is CASSLIGEQGARPYEQYF. CDR3 sequence (DNA): TGTGCCAGCAGTTTGATCGGGGAACAGGGGGCGAGACCCTACGAGCAGTACTTC.

Notes on this clonotype: Since a much larger clone is just one base distant, this may be a read error. The rearrangement links TRBV5-6 to TRBJ1-5; D is uncertain. Germline loops: CDR1 SGHDT, CDR2 YYEEEE. The CDR3 totals 14 residues. Trimming shortened V by 4 bases and J by 5 bases, and 13 bases separated the two germline ends. This CDR3 is CASSLRAKDQPQHF. CDR3 sequence (DNA): TGTGCCAGCAGCCTTAGGGCAAAGGATCAGCCCCAGCATTTT.

The table lists this clonotype with a few counts. The rearrangement joins TRBV10-3 to TRBJ2-7; a weak D match, TRBD2 (5 bases). The V and J ends lost 2 bases and 3 bases respectively, with 20 bases between them. Germline CDR1 and CDR2: ENHRY and SYGVKD. The CDR3 consists of 17 residues. The CDR3: CAISEPGVGSVSYEQYF. The CDR3 DNA is TGTGCCATCAGTGAGCCCGGAGTGGGTAGCGTAAGCTACGAGCAGTACTTC.

This clonotype was recorded many times. The chain couples TRBV19 to TRBJ1-1; unclear D gene. Trimming cost V 1 base and J 1 base, with 7 bases left between them. This CDR3 comprises 14 residues. CDR1 and CDR2 (germline): LNHDA, SQIVND (reference sequence). DNA for the CDR3: TGTGCCAGTAGTATAGCAGGACCGAACACTGAAGCTTTCTTT. This sequence encodes CASSIAGPNTEAFF.

Ten or more counts support this clonotype. V gene TRBV7-2 combines with J gene TRBJ2-5, with 8 bases identical to TRBD2. CDR1 is SGHTA and CDR2 is FQGNSA in the germline V gene. The trim removed 5 bases at V and 5 bases at J, leaving 16 bases unmatched. The CDR3 totals 17 residues. In DNA form, the CDR3 reads TGTGCCAGCAGCGAGTCAGCTCGGAGCGGGGGTTTTGAGACCCAGTACTTC. Translating it yields CASSESARSGGFETQYF.

This clonotype has ten or more counts. The genes are TRBV20-1 and TRBJ2-3, with 11 bases identical to TRBD2. Germline V gene lookup returns CDR1 DFQATT and CDR2 SNEGSKA (reference sequence). This CDR3 region has 17 residues. The V segment lost 3 bases and the J segment 4 bases; nucleotides outside the gene matches: 12. CDR3 amino acids: CSASGRASGGWADTQYF. The CDR3 region has the DNA TGCAGTGCTAGTGGCAGGGCTAGCGGGGGGTGGGCAGATACGCAGTATTTT.

Many counts were recorded for this clonotype. This sequence joins TRBV19 and TRBJ2-1; no clear D gene. Trimming took off 1 base at V and 4 bases at J, with 5 bases between the two ends. Germline lookup yields CDR1 LNHDA and CDR2 SQIVND (reference sequence). This CDR3 contains 13 residues. Here the CDR3 reads CASSIGLYNEQFF. The CDR3 region has the DNA TGTGCCAGTAGTATAGGTTTGTACAATGAGCAGTTCTTC.

Concerning this clonotype itself: A read error may explain this, as a much larger clone is one base away. The chain carries TRBV27 and TRBJ2-1; D remains ambiguous. The germline V gene encodes CDR1 MNHEY and CDR2 SMNVEV (reference sequence). The CDR3 covers 14 residues. V was pared by 6 bases and J by 2 bases, with 11 bases between. As DNA, the CDR3 is TGTGCCAGCAGGGGCTGGAGCCCCTACAATGAGCAGTTCTTC. Amino acids: CASRGWSPYNEQFF.

Worth noting for this clonotype: Possible read error: a much larger clone is one base away. CDR3 in DNA: TGTGCCGGCTCCCCCCGGACAGGGGGGATTAACACAGATACGCAGTATTTT. Encoded protein: CAGSPRTGGINTDTQYF. The V call is TRBV18, the J call TRBJ2-3; 10 bases are shared with TRBD1. CDR1 is KGHSH, CDR2 LQKENI, per germline. This CDR3 region has 17 residues.

Comment on this clonotype: A much more abundant neighbour one base away suggests this may be a read error. The rearrangement uses TRBV2 and TRBJ2-7, with 7 bases matching TRBD1. Germline V gene data show CDR1 as SNHLY and CDR2 as FYNNEI. The CDR3 length is 12 residues. Trimming cost V 11 bases and J 6 bases; bases outside gene matches: 10. The CDR3 reads CACTGAEGEQYF. The CDR3 coding sequence is TGTGCCTGCACAGGGGCAGAAGGCGAGCAGTACTTC.